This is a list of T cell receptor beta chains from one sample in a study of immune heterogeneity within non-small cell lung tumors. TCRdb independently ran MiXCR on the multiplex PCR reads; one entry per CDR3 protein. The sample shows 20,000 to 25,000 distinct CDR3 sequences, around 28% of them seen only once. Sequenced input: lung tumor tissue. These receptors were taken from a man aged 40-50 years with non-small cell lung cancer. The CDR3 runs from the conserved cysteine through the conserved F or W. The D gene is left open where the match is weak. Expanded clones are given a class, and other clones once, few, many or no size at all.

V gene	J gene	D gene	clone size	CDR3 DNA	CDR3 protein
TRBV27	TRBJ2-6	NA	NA	TGTGCCAGCATGCGTTTCGGGGCTGGGGCCAACGTCCTGACTTTC	CASMRFGAGANVLTF
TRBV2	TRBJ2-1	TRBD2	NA	TGTGTCAGCAGCGGACTAGCGGGACCTTACAATGAGCAGTTCTTC	CVSSGLAGPYNEQFF
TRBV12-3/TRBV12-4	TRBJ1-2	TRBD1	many	TGTGCCAGCAGTTCCAACCTCAGGACAGGGCTCAACTATGGCTACACCTTC	CASSSNLRTGLNYGYTF
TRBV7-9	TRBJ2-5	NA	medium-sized	TGTGCCAGCAGCTTAGGGCTGGAGGAGACCCAGTACTTC	CASSLGLEETQYF
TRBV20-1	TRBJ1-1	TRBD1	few	TGCAGTGCTGGTTATTCCAGGGGGCCTGAAGCTTTCTTT	CSAGYSRGPEAFF
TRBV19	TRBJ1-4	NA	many	TGTGCCAGTAGTATGATGGGGGGGGAAAAACTGTTTTTT	CASSMMGGEKLFF
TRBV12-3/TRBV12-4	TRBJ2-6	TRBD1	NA	TGTGCCAGCAGTCCGAGACAGGGTACCTCTGGGGCCAACGTCCTGACTTTC	CASSPRQGTSGANVLTF
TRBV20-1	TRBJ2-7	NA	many	TGCAGTGCCTCAAGCGGGTTCAGCTCCTACGAGCAGTACTTC	CSASSGFSSYEQYF
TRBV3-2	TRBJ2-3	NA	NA	TGTGCCAGCAGCCAAGAGGGACAGCTCACAGATACGCAGTATTTT	CASSQEGQLTDTQYF
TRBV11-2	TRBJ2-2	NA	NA	TGTGCCAGCAGCCCGTACGGGGAGCTGTTTTTT	CASSPYGELFF
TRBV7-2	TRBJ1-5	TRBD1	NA	TGTGCCAGCAGCTTAGCCGGACAGGGGTTTCAAAGAGGCAATCGGCCCCAGCATTTT	CASSLAGQGFQRGNRPQHF
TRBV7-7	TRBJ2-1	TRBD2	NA	TGTGCTAGCAGCTCGGTGGGGGGGGAGCAGTTCTTC	CASSSVGGEQFF
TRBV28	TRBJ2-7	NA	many	TGTGCCAGCAGCACTCTTCGGGGTCTCTCCTACGAGCAGTACTTC	CASSTLRGLSYEQYF
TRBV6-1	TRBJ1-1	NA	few	TGTGCCAGCAGTGAATTGGGGCCGCGGGTTCTCACTGAAGCTTTCTTT	CASSELGPRVLTEAFF
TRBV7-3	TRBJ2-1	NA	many	TGTGCCAGCAGCAAAGACCTAATGAATGAGCAGTTCTTC	CASSKDLMNEQFF
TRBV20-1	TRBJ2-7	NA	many	TGCAGTGCTAGCGAGTACTACGAGCAGTACTTC	CSASEYYEQYF
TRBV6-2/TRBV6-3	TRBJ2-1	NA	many	TGTGCCAGCAATAGTCCCTCCTACAATGAGCAGTTCTTC	CASNSPSYNEQFF
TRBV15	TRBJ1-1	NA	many	TGTGCCACCAGCAGAGATCGGGGCTGGGGCAGTGAAGCTTTCTTT	CATSRDRGWGSEAFF
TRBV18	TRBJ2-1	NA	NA	TGTGCCAGCTCACCACAAGGGCCAGCTGAGCAGTTCTTC	CASSPQGPAEQFF
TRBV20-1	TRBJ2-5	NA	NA	TGCAGTGCTAGAAGGCGGAGGGCAGGGGCGGGAGAGACCCAGTACTTC	CSARRRRAGAGETQYF
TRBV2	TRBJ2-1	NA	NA	TGTGCCAGCAGTGTTAGGCAGCGGGTACCGATCTTC	CASSVRQRVPIF
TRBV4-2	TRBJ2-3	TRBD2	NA	TGTGCCAGCAGCCAAGTTGGGGGACTAGCGGGGTCGGGCGCAGATACGCAGTATTTT	CASSQVGGLAGSGADTQYF
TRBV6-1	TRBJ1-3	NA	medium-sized	TGTGCCAGTAGGAGTGACGGCTCTGGAAACACCATATATTTT	CASRSDGSGNTIYF
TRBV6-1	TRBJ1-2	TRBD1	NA	TGTGCCAGCAGTCGGACAGGGGGCGTCTATGGCTACACCTTC	CASSRTGGVYGYTF
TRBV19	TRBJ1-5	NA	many	TGTGCCAGTAGTATGAGGGCAGCTTTGTGGAATCAGCCCCAGCATTTT	CASSMRAALWNQPQHF
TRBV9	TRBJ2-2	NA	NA	TGTGCCAGCAGCGGAACCGAATTCGGCACCGGGGAGCTGTTTTTT	CASSGTEFGTGELFF
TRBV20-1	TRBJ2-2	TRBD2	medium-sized	TGCAGTGCCGGGACTAGCAACACCGGGGAGCTGTTTTTT	CSAGTSNTGELFF
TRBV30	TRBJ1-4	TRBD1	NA	TGTGCCTGGCTCTGGACAGGGGGCGGTTATGAAAAACTGTTTTTT	CAWLWTGGGYEKLFF
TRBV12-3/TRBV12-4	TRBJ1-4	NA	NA	TGTGCCGGCAGTATGAGACAGGTGGGTGAAAAACTGTTTTTT	CAGSMRQVGEKLFF
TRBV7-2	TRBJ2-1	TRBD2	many	TGTGCCAGCAGCCTCGAGCGGGGCCGGGGCAATGAGCAGTTCTTC	CASSLERGRGNEQFF
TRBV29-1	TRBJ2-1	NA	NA	TGCAGCGTCCAACCGAACAGGGAACGGAAGGGGCATGAGCAGTTCTTC	CSVQPNRERKGHEQFF
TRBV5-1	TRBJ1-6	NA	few	TGCGCCAGCAGTTCTACAGGGCAAGGGGATTCACCCCTCCACTTT	CASSSTGQGDSPLHF
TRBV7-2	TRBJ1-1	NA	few	TGTGCCAGCAGCTCGCAGGAACGCACTGAAGCTTTCTTT	CASSSQERTEAFF